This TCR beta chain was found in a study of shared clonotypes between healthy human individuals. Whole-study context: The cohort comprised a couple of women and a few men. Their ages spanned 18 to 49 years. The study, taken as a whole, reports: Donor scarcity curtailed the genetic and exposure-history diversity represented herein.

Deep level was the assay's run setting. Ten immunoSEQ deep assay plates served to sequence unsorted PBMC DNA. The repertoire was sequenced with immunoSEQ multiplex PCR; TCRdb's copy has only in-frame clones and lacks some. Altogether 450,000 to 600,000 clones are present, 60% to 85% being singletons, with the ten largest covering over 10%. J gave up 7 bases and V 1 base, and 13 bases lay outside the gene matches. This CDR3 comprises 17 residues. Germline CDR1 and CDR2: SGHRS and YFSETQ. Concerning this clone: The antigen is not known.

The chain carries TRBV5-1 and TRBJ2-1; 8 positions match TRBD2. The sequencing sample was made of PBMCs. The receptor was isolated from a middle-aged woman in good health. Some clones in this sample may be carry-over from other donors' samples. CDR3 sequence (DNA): TGCGCCAGCAGCTTGTTTGCTAGCGGGCTCGGTACGAATGAGCAGTTCTTC. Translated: CASSLFASGLGTNEQFF.